These 29 T cell receptor beta chains were sequenced from one sample in a study of Graves' ophthalmopathy and Graves' hyperthyroidism. As the template, RNA transcripts were used to amplify TCR beta CDR3 regions. RT-PCR with HTBI primers came first, then second-round multiplex PCR. TCRdb re-called the multiplex PCR reads through MiXCR, storing one row per CDR3 protein. The repertoire includes around 670,000 distinct CDR3 sequences, around 40% of them detected once, and around 40% sits in the top ten. The sample consisted of peripheral blood. These receptors were obtained from an adult man with Graves' ophthalmopathy.

About this clonotype: No conserved phenylalanine or tryptophan ends this CDR3, so it is likely a read error. The V gene is TRBV7-9, the J gene TRBJ2-5; 8 bases map to TRBD2. Germline loops: CDR1 SEHNR, CDR2 FQNEAQ (reference sequence). The CDR3 is 15 amino acids. The CDR3 DNA sequence: TGTGCCTGCAGCCCATCTAGAGCGGGAGTTGAGACCCAGTACGTC. It yields the protein CACSPSRAGVETQYV.

Remarks on this clonotype: A clone one base away is much larger, so this may be a read error. The rearrangement uses TRBV25-1 and TRBJ1-1; D gene uncertain. From germline, CDR1 is MGHDK and CDR2 SYGVNS. Trimming cost V 4 bases and J 5 bases, with 17 bases left between them. CDR3 length equals 15 residues. The CDR3 DNA is TGTGCCAGCAGTGGACGGTGGGAGGGCAGTACTGAAGCTTTCTTT. It translates to CASSGRWEGSTEAFF.

The chain carries TRBV7-9 and TRBJ1-4; D remains ambiguous. V was pared by 3 bases and J by 7 bases, with 12 bases between. Germline values: CDR1 SEHNR, CDR2 FQNEAQ (reference sequence). The CDR3 is 14 amino acids. CDR3 nucleotide sequence: TGTGCCAGCAGCTTCCGGGGAGGGTCTGAAAAACTGTTTTTT. Translating gives CASSFRGGSEKLFF.

This clonotype was recorded many times. This chain uses TRBV7-8 with TRBJ1-2; 12 bases fit TRBD1. The CDR3 covers 16 residues. The germline V gene encodes CDR1 SGHVS and CDR2 FQNEAQ. With 1 base clipped from V and 4 bases from J, the junction kept 4 bases outside the gene matches. The CDR3 DNA reads TGTGCCAGCAGCTTAGAGGGGACAGGGGGCAGCTATGGCTACACCTTC. This sequence encodes CASSLEGTGGSYGYTF.

This clonotype came up once. The CDR3 does not close with the conserved phenylalanine or tryptophan, likely indicating a read error. Here the CDR3 reads CASSVLPNTEAFL. CDR3 in DNA: TGTGCCAGCAGTGTTCTTCCGAACACTGAAGCTTTCCTT. The chain employs TRBV10-3 and TRBJ1-1; D remains unclear. This CDR3 has 13 amino acids. Germline values: CDR1 ENHRY, CDR2 SYGVKD.

The chain recombines TRBV29-1 with TRBJ2-5; 11 bases fit TRBD1. V lost 6 bases to trimming and J lost 4 bases; unmatched junction nucleotides: 10. From germline, CDR1 is SQVTM and CDR2 ANQGSEA. The CDR3 is 15 amino acids. DNA of the CDR3: TGCAGCGTCCAGCCCGGGACAGGGGGTGGAGAGACCCAGTACTTC. Translated, it gives CSVQPGTGGGETQYF.

As to this clonotype: It is likely a read error, because the conserved phenylalanine at the end of the CDR3 is missing. This rearrangement joins TRBV7-6 to TRBJ1-5; D is perhaps TRBD1 (6 bases). The germline CDR1 and CDR2 sequences are SGHVS and FNYEAQ. This CDR3 region has 15 residues. V was shortened by 6 bases and J by 3 bases, with 15 bases between the two germline ends. CDR3 sequence: CASSLPRGDNQPQHL. As DNA, the CDR3 is TGTGCCAGCAGTTTACCCAGGGGTGACAATCAGCCCCAGCATCTT.

V gene TRBV24-1 combines with J gene TRBJ1-2, with D perhaps matching TRBD1 (6 bases). Trimming took 11 bases from V and 3 from J, leaving 15 bases between them. Germline V gene data show CDR1 as KGHDR and CDR2 as SFDVKD. The CDR3 is 13 residues long. The CDR3, as DNA: TGTGCCAGCCTCGGCAGGGGAGACTATGGCTACACCTTC. Amino acids: CASLGRGDYGYTF.

V is TRBV7-9 and J is TRBJ2-5; D possibly corresponds to TRBD2 (6 bases). The CDR3 is made up of 15 amino acids. V was pared by 1 base and J by 1 base, with 10 bases between. Germline loops: CDR1 SEHNR, CDR2 FQNEAQ (reference sequence). The CDR3, as DNA: TGTGCCAGCAGCTTAGGATGGGAGGTCCAAGAGACCCAGTACTTC. Encoded protein: CASSLGWEVQETQYF.

This clonotype was counted at least ten times. This chain uses TRBV7-9 with TRBJ1-2; TRBD1 aligns across 8 bases. With V trimmed by 4 bases and J by 4 bases, 5 bases remained unmatched. Germline V CDR1 and CDR2: SEHNR, FQNEAQ (reference sequence). This CDR3 is 14 amino acids long. The CDR3 loop reads CASSSDRDGYGYTF. The CDR3 nucleotides read TGTGCCAGCAGCTCGGACAGGGATGGCTATGGCTACACCTTC. The full variable domain, completed using reference TRBV7-9 and TRBJ1-2, is DTGVSQNPRHKITKRGQNVTFRCDPISEHNRLYWYRQTLGQGPEFLTYFQNEAQLEKSRLLSDRFSAERPKGSFSTLEIQRTEQGDSAMYLCASSSDRDGYGYTFGSGTRLTVV.

This chain uses TRBV20-1 with TRBJ1-1, with TRBD1 as a possible D gene (6 bases). The germline CDR1 and CDR2 sequences are DFQATT and SNEGSKA (reference sequence). The ends were cut back, 5 bases at V and 6 bases at J, with 16 bases in the middle. The CDR3 loop spans 13 amino acids. Here the CDR3 reads CSAAGQFLAEAFF. The CDR3 coding sequence is TGCAGTGCTGCCGGACAGTTTTTGGCTGAAGCTTTCTTT.

The chain recombines TRBV10-3 with TRBJ2-5, with 8 nucleotides matching TRBD1. The V and J ends lost 10 bases and 5 bases, in that order; junction bases with no gene match: 15. CDR3 length: 15 residues. CDR1 and CDR2 (germline): ENHRY, SYGVKD. Here the CDR3 DNA reads TGTGCCAGTGCCCTGCAGGGGGCTAGGGGGGAGACCCAGTACTTC. It yields the protein CASALQGARGETQYF.

The chain is built from TRBV29-1 and TRBJ1-2; TRBD1 matches 7 bases. The length of the CDR3 is 12 residues. Per germline, CDR1 SQVTM and CDR2 ANQGSEA. The CDR3: CSYAGGRYGYTF. CDR3 nucleotides: TGCAGTTACGCAGGGGGACGCTATGGCTACACCTTC.

This clonotype was observed at least ten times. The rearrangement uses TRBV15 and TRBJ1-4, with D hard to call. V was pared by 4 bases and J by 4 bases, with 10 bases between. This CDR3 has 14 amino acids. Germline CDR1 reads LNHNV; CDR2 reads YYDKDF (reference sequence). CDR3 sequence reads: CATSTDRGNEKLFF. In DNA, the CDR3 is TGTGCCACCAGCACGGACCGCGGTAATGAAAAACTGTTTTTT.

This chain joins TRBV15 and TRBJ2-2; tentative D call: TRBD2 (7 bases). V lost 3 bases and J lost 5, with 16 bases in between. The germline gives CDR1 LNHNV, CDR2 YYDKDF (reference sequence). The CDR3 is made up of 16 amino acids. This CDR3 is CATSSGGGPRTGELFF. DNA of the CDR3: TGTGCCACCAGCAGCGGCGGGGGCCCCCGGACCGGGGAGCTGTTTTTT.

This clonotype was detected only once. The chain employs TRBV29-1 and TRBJ1-2; 7 bases are a match to TRBD1. V was pared by 0 bases and J by 8 bases, with 15 bases of the junction left unmatched. CDR3 length: 16 amino acids. Per the germline V gene, CDR1 is SQVTM and CDR2 is ANQGSEA. CDR3 sequence (DNA): TGCAGCGTTGAAGATAGAGGACAGGTTTACCCGTGGGGCTACACCTTC. It yields the protein CSVEDRGQVYPWGYTF.

This clonotype showed up just a few times. The chain is built from TRBV6-5 and TRBJ1-1, with D hard to call. Per germline, CDR1 MNHEY and CDR2 SVGAGI. This CDR3 comprises 14 residues. V lost 6 bases and J 0 bases, leaving 11 bases between the germline ends. The CDR3 loop reads CASSGGRMNTEAFF. CDR3 sequence (DNA): TGTGCCAGCAGCGGCGGGCGGATGAACACTGAAGCTTTCTTT.

This clonotype was observed a few times. CDR3 amino acids: CASSFYHLDNSPLHF. CDR3 nucleotide sequence: TGTGCCAGCAGCTTTTATCACCTGGATAATTCACCCCTCCACTTT. V gene TRBV7-9 combines with J gene TRBJ1-6; no reliable D call. Trimming took off 3 bases at V and 5 bases at J, with 11 bases between the two ends. CDR3 length: 15 amino acids. Germline loops: CDR1 SEHNR, CDR2 FQNEAQ (reference sequence).

This clonotype showed up just once. The CDR3 DNA reads as TGTGCCAGCAGCTCCTACCGGGACAGGGTGGAGACCCAGTACTTC. Protein product: CASSSYRDRVETQYF. The J gene is TRBJ2-5, the V gene TRBV7-2, with 9 nucleotides matching TRBD1. The CDR3 has 15 residues. With 4 bases clipped from V and 5 bases from J, the junction kept 8 bases outside the gene matches. CDR1 and CDR2 from the germline V gene are SGHTA and FQGNSA.

About this clonotype: This may come from a read error, since a much larger clone is one base off. The chain employs TRBV29-1 and TRBJ2-7; 8 positions agree with TRBD1. The CDR3 consists of 13 residues. Germline values: CDR1 SQVTM, CDR2 ANQGSEA. The CDR3 spells CSVSGQGAYEQSF. Here the CDR3 DNA reads TGCAGCGTGAGCGGACAGGGCGCCTACGAGCAGTCCTTC.

The rearrangement uses TRBV7-9 and TRBJ2-7; D is undetermined. Trimming removed 1 base at V and 2 bases at J, with 12 bases between. Germline assignment: CDR1 SEHNR and CDR2 FQNEAQ (reference sequence). The CDR3 loop spans 15 amino acids. CDR3 protein: CASSLGASTTYEQYF. As DNA, the CDR3 is TGTGCCAGCAGCTTAGGGGCCAGTACAACCTACGAGCAGTACTTC.

This clonotype showed up just once. This chain connects TRBV2 to TRBJ2-5; no clear D gene. Germline CDR1 and CDR2: SNHLY and FYNNEI. V shed 8 bases and J shed 5 bases, with 9 bases lying between them. The CDR3 consists of 11 residues. The CDR3, as DNA: TGTGCCAGCCCGAAGGAGGAGACCCAGTACTTC. Its translation is CASPKEETQYF.

Points on this clonotype: One end of the junction fails to match germline, which may point to a read error. This chain joins TRBV10-3 and TRBJ1-4, with a weak D call TRBD1 (6 bases). CDR1 and CDR2 from the germline V gene are ENHRY and SYGVKD. This CDR3 is 15 amino acids long. CDR3 in DNA: TGTGCCAGCAGTGCCACAGGGTTGCCTAATGAAAAACTGTTTTTT. It codes for CASSATGLPNEKLFF.

This rearrangement joins TRBV25-1 to TRBJ1-1, with unresolved D. The V end lost 8 bases, the J end lost 1 base, and 11 bases lay between the germline ends. The germline V gene has CDR1 MGHDK and CDR2 SYGVNS. CDR3 length: 13 amino acids. CDR3 nucleotides: TGTGCCAGCTCAGCCAAAGGGAACACTGAAGCTTTCTTT. Translating gives CASSAKGNTEAFF.

The CDR3 coding sequence is TGTGCCACCAGTGTAACAGGGGACCTCAATCAGCCCCAGCATTTT. The encoded protein is CATSVTGDLNQPQHF. This chain links TRBV24-1 with TRBJ1-5; 7 bases map to TRBD1. Germline V gene lookup returns CDR1 KGHDR and CDR2 SFDVKD. The V and J ends lost 5 bases and 3 bases, in that order; junction bases with no gene match: 6. This CDR3 comprises 15 residues.

About this clonotype: This CDR3 is missing its conserved last phenylalanine or tryptophan, likely due to a read error. Because the CDR3's place on the DNA is in doubt, the DNA is left out and the CDR3 is given as listed by TCRdb. The V and J genes are TRBV2 and TRBJ1-6; TRBD1, the table's D call, lacks a check against the DNA. The germline V gene has CDR1 SNHLY and CDR2 FYNNEI. The CDR3 is 12 residues long, ends included. The CDR3: CASRRDRTGLNL.

This clonotype was recorded a few times. V is TRBV7-2 and J is TRBJ2-5; the D call may be TRBD1 or TRBD2 (5 bases each). With 11 bases removed from V and 1 base from J, the gap between germline ends came to 23 bases. Germline assignment: CDR1 SGHTA and CDR2 FQGNSA. CDR3 size: 16 residues. The CDR3 DNA is TGTGCCTGGGGGTCCGTGAGGGGACGGGTCCAAGAGACCCAGTACTTC. Translation gives CAWGSVRGRVQETQYF.

This chain connects TRBV19 to TRBJ1-5; D possibly corresponds to TRBD1 (6 bases). With 6 bases removed from V and 3 bases from J, the gap between germline ends came to 12 bases. The CDR3 totals 14 residues. Germline V gene sequence: CDR1 LNHDA, CDR2 SQIVND (reference sequence). The CDR3 coding sequence is TGTGCCAGTAGCATACAGGGTTACAATCAGCCCCAGCATTTT. Translation gives CASSIQGYNQPQHF.

About this clonotype itself: A single base separates this from a much larger clone, so it may be a read error. This CDR3 reads CGSSLGTGSGSGYTF. The CDR3 nucleotides read TGTGGCAGCAGCTTAGGGACAGGCTCAGGGTCTGGCTACACCTTC. This chain uses TRBV7-3 with TRBJ1-2; TRBD1 aligns across 8 bases. CDR1 and CDR2 (germline): SGHTA, FQGTGA. This CDR3 region has 15 residues.